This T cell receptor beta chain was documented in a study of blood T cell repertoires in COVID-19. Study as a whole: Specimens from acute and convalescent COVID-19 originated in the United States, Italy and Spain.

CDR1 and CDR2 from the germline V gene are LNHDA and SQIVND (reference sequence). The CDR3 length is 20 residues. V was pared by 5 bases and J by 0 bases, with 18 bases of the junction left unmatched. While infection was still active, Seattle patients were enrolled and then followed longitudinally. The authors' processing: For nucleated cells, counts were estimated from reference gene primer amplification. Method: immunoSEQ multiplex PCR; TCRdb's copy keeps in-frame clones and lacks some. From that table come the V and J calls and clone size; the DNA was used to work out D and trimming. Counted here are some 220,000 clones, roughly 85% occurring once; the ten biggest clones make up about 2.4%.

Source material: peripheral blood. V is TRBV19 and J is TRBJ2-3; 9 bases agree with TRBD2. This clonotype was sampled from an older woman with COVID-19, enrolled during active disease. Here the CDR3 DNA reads TGTGCCAGTAGTCCCGGGGGTAGCGGGAGCACTTCGCCTAGCACAGATACGCAGTATTTT. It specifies CASSPGGSGSTSPSTDTQYF.